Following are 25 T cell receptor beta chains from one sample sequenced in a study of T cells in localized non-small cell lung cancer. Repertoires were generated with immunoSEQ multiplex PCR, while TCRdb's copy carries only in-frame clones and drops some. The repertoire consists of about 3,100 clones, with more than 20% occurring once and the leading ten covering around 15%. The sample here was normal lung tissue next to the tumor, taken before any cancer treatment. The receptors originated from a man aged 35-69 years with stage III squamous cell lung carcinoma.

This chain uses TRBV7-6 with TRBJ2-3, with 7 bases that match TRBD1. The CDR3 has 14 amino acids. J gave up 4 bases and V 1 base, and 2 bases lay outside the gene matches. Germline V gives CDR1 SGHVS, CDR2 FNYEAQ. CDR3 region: CASSLERGPDTQYF. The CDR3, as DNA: TGTGCCAGCAGCTTAGAAAGGGGGCCAGATACGCAGTATTTT.

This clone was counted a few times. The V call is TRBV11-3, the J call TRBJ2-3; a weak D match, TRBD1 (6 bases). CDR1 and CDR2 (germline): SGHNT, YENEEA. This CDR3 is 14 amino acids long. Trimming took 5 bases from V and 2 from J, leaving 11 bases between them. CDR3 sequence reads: CASSDRDTTDTQYF. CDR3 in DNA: TGTGCCAGCAGCGACCGGGACACCACAGATACGCAGTATTTT.

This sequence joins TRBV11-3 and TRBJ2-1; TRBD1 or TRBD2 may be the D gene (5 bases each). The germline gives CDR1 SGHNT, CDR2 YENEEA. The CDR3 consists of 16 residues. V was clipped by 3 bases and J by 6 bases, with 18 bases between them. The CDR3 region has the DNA TGTGCCAGCAGCTTCAACCTGGGACGGATGGGCAATGAGCAGTTCTTC. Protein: CASSFNLGRMGNEQFF.

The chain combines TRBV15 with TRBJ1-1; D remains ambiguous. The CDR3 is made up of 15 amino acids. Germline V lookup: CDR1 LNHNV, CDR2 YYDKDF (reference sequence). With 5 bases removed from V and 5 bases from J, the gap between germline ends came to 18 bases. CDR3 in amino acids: CATSPGGRPATEAFF. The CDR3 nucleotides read TGTGCCACCAGCCCCGGAGGCCGCCCTGCGACTGAAGCTTTCTTT.

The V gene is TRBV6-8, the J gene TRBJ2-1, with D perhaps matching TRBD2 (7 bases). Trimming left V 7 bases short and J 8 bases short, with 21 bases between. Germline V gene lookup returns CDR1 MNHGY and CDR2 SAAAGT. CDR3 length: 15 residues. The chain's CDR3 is CASKWGPGGRYEQFF. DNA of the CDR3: TGTGCCAGCAAGTGGGGGCCGGGGGGCCGCTATGAGCAGTTCTTC.

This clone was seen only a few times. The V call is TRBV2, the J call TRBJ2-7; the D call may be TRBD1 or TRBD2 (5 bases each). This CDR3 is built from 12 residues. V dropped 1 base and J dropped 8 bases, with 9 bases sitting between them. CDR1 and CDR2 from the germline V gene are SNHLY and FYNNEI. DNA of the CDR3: TGTGCCAGCAGTGAAGAGGGACGGCAGCAGTACTTC. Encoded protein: CASSEEGRQQYF. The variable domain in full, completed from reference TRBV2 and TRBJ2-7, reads EPEVTQTPSHQVTQMGQEVILRCVPISNHLYFYWYRQILGQKVEFLVSFYNNEISEKSEIFDDQFSVERPDGSNFTLKIRSTKLEDSAMYFCASSEEGRQQYFGPGTRLTVT.

The CDR3 is CASSLLQGGADTQYF. The CDR3, as DNA: TGTGCCAGCAGTTTACTTCAGGGTGGGGCAGATACGCAGTATTTT. The chain employs TRBV28 and TRBJ2-3, with D perhaps matching TRBD1 (5 bases). The V gene's germline CDR1 is MDHEN and CDR2 SYDVKM. The CDR3 loop spans 15 amino acids. V shed 2 bases and J shed 4 bases, with 13 bases lying between them.

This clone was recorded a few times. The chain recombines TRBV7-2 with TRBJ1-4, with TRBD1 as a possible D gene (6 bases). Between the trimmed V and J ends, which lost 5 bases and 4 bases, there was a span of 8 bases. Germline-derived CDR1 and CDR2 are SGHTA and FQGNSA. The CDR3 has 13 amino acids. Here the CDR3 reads CASSRQDNEKLFF. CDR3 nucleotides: TGTGCCAGCAGCCGACAGGATAATGAAAAACTGTTTTTT.

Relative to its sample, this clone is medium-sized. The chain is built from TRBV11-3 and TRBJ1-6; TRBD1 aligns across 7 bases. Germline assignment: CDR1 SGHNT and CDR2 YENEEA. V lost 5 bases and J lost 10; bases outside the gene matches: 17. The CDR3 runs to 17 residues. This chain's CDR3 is CASSLQPGGTEISPLHF. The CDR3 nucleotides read TGTGCCAGCAGCCTACAGCCCGGGGGGACAGAAATCTCACCCCTCCACTTT.

The DNA for the CDR3 is TGTGCCAGCAACCTAGTCCCAGGGGTGTCGGGCACCGGGGAGCTGTTTTTT. It encodes CASNLVPGVSGTGELFF. This chain connects TRBV11-3 to TRBJ2-2; weak D call: TRBD1 (6 bases). The length of the CDR3 is 17 residues. The V gene lost 7 bases and the J gene lost 4 bases, with 22 bases spanning the gap. The germline V gene encodes CDR1 SGHNT and CDR2 YENEEA.

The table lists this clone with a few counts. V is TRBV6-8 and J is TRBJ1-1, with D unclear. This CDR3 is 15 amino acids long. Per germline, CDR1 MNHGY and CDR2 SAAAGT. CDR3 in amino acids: CSAQELPPMNTEAFF. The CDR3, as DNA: TGTTCAGCGCAGGAGCTACCGCCGATGAACACTGAAGCTTTCTTT.

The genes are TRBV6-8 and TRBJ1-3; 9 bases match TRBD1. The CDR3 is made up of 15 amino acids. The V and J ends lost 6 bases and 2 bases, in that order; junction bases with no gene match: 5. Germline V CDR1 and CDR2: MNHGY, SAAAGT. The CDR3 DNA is TGTGCCAGCAGCCCCAGGACAGGGGCTGGAAACACCATATATTTT. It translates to CASSPRTGAGNTIYF.

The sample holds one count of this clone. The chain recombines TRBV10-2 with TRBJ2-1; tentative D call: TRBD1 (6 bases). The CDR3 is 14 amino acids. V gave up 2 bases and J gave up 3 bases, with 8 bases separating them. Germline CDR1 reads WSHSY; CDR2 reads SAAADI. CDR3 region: CASSEEQGYNEQFF. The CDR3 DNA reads TGCGCCAGCAGTGAGGAACAGGGCTACAATGAGCAGTTCTTC.

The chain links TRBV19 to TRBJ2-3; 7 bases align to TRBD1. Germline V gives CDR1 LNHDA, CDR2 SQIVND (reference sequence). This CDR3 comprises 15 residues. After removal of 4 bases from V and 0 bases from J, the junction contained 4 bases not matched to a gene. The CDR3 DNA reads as TGTGCCAGTAGTAATGGACAGGTTAGCACAGATACGCAGTATTTT. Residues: CASSNGQVSTDTQYF.

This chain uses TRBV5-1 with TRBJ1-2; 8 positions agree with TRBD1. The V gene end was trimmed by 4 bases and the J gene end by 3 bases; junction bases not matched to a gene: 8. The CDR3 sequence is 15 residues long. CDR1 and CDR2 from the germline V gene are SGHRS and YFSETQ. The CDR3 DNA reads TGCGCCAGCAGCCAGGGACAGGTCGGGGACTATGGCTACACCTTC. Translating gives CASSQGQVGDYGYTF.

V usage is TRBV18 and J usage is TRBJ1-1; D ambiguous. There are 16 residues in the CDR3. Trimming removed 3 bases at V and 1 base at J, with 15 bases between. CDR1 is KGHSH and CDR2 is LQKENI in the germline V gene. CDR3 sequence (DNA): TGTGCCAGCTCACCTCGGCCGGGTCCTTCGAACACTGAAGCTTTCTTT. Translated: CASSPRPGPSNTEAFF.

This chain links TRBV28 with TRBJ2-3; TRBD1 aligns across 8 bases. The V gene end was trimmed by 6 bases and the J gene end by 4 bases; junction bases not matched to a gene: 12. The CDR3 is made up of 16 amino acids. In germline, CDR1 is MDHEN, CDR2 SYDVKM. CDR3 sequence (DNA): TGTGCCAGCAGCGAAGACAGGGGAGGCAGGCCAGATACGCAGTATTTT. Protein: CASSEDRGGRPDTQYF.

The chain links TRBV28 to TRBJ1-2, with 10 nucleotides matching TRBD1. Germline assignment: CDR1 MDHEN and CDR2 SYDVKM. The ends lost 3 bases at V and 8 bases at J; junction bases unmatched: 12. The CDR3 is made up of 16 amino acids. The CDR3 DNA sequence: TGTGCCAGCAGTTTCGATTCGACAGGGGGCTCTGGCGGCTACACCTTC. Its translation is CASSFDSTGGSGGYTF.

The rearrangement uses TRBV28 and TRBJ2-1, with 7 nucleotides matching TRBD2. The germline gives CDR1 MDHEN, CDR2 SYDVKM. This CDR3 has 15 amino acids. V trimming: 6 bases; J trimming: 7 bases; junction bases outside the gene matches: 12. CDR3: CASRTPTLAINEQFF. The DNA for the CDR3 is TGTGCCAGCAGGACTCCGACACTAGCGATTAATGAGCAGTTCTTC.

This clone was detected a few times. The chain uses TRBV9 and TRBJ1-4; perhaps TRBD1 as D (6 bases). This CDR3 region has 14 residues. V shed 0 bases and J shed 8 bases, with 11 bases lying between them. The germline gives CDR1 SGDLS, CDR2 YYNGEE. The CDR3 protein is CASSVATTGEKLFF. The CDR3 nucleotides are TGTGCCAGCAGCGTAGCCACTACAGGGGAAAAACTGTTTTTT.

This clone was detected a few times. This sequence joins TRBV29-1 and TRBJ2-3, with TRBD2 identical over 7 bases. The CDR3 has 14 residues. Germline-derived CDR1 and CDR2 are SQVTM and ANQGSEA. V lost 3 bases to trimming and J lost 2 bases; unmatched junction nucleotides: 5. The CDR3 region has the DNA TGCAGCGTTGACAGCGGGGAGAACACAGATACGCAGTATTTT. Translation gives CSVDSGENTDTQYF.

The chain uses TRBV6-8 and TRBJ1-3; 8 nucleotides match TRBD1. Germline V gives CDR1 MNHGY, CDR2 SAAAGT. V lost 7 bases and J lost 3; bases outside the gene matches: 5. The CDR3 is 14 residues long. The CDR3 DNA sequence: TGTGCCAGCACCGGACAGGGTTATGGAAACACCATATATTTT. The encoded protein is CASTGQGYGNTIYF.

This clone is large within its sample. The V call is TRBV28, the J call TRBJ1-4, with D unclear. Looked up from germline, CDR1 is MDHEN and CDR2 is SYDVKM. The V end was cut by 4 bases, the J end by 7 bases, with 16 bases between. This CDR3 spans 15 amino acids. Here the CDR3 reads CASSYDNSNGEKLFF. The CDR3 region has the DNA TGTGCCAGCAGTTACGACAACTCTAATGGTGAAAAACTGTTTTTT. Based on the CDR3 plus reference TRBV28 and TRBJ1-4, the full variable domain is DVKVTQSSRYLVKRTGEKVFLECVQDMDHENMFWYRQDPGLGLRLIYFSYDVKMKEKGDIPEGYSVSREKKERFSLILESASTNQTSMYLCASSYDNSNGEKLFFGSGTQLSVL.

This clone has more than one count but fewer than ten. In DNA form, the CDR3 reads TGTGCCAGCAGTCCAGCCGCCCAAGAGACCCAGTACTTC. This codes for CASSPAAQETQYF. The genes are TRBV28 and TRBJ2-5, with unresolved D. V was cut by 5 bases and J by 1 base, with 8 bases left in between. Looked up from germline, CDR1 is MDHEN and CDR2 is SYDVKM. This CDR3 is 13 amino acids long.

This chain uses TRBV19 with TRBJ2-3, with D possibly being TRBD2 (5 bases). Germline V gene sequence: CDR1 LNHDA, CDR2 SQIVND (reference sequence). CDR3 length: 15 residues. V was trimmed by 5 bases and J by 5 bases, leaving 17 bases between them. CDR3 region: CASSLNLAGRDTQYF. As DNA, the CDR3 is TGTGCCAGTAGTCTAAATCTAGCAGGCAGAGATACGCAGTATTTT.